This T cell receptor (beta chain) derives from a study of T-cell memory formation after mild COVID-19. Study-wide results and caveats: Clones contracting day 15 to 85 were balanced CD4/CD8; later expanders leaned CD4+.

This clonotype showed up many times. Its specificity is unknown. A junction end diverges from the germline sequence, so it may reflect a read error. Germline V CDR1 and CDR2: SGHRS, YFSETQ. The CDR3 loop spans 15 amino acids. From the 5' RACE reads, TCRdb called clonotypes with MiXCR, one entry per CDR3 protein. The table lists about 400,000 distinct CDR3 sequences, under 20% of them singletons, with around a fifth in the top ten. V gene TRBV5-1 combines with J gene TRBJ1-5; 9 bases are a match to TRBD1. The origin of this receptor is a man younger than 30 who had mild COVID-19 (a few samples of this study predate the infection). Cell type and time point are not known. The sample consisted of PBMCs or a T cell subset sorted from them (not recorded which). CDR3 coding DNA: TGTGCCAGCAGTTTAGGACAGGGGCGCAATCAGCCCCAGCATTTT. It yields the protein CASSLGQGRNQPQHF.